These T cell receptor beta chains were read from a single sample in a study of blood T cells in healthy people across ages. TCRdb re-called the 5' RACE reads with MiXCR, one entry per CDR3 protein. The data show around 1,000,000 distinct CDR3 sequences, with around 27% seen just once and 0.75% held by the top ten. The same specimen was also included in a second study, on T cells of mothers and their children.

Sequencing was done on a sample of blood. All receptors come from a girl between 2 and 10 years old in good health. CDR3s include the opening cysteine and the closing phenylalanine or tryptophan. Fields, in order: J gene, V gene, clone size, D gene, CDR3 protein, CDR3 DNA. A D gene is named only where the DNA matches it firmly. Clone size is not always given. Where it is, it says once, few, many or a class for expanded clones.

TRBJ2-3 TRBV9 NA NA CASSVASGGTDTQYF TGTGCCAGCAGCGTGGCTTCGGGCGGCACAGATACGCAGTATTTT
TRBJ2-1 TRBV29-1 NA TRBD2 CSGGLAGNNEQFF TGCAGCGGGGGACTAGCGGGAAACAATGAGCAGTTCTTC
TRBJ2-7 TRBV4-1 NA NA CASSQGGQSSYEQYF TGCGCCAGCAGCCAGGGGGGGCAGAGCTCCTACGAGCAGTACTTC
TRBJ2-5 TRBV29-1 NA TRBD2 CSVTSGTIQETQYF TGCAGCGTGACTAGCGGGACGATTCAAGAGACCCAGTACTTC
TRBJ2-1 TRBV20-1 few TRBD2 CSARDQREKLNEQFF TGCAGTGCTAGAGACCAGCGGGAGAAGCTGAATGAGCAGTTCTTC
TRBJ2-3 TRBV20-1 NA NA CSATSSTALTSTDTQYF TGCAGTGCTACGAGCTCGACAGCTCTAACTAGCACAGATACGCAGTATTTT
TRBJ2-5 TRBV29-1 NA TRBD2 CSVVPWSGGQETQYF TGCAGCGTTGTCCCCTGGTCGGGAGGACAAGAGACCCAGTACTTC
TRBJ2-1 TRBV3-1 NA TRBD2 CASSPPSGGNEQFF TGTGCCAGCAGCCCGCCTAGCGGGGGGAATGAGCAATTCTTC
TRBJ2-7 TRBV10-3 NA NA CAISSGSSYEQYF TGTGCCATCAGTAGTGGGAGCTCCTACGAGCAGTACTTC
TRBJ1-2 TRBV29-1 NA NA CSVEEGSDLYDYTF TGCAGCGTTGAAGAGGGGTCCGACCTTTATGACTACACCTTC
TRBJ2-7 TRBV6-6 NA NA CASSYRGGTQGDEQYF TGTGCCAGCAGTTACCGTGGGGGGACCCAGGGCGACGAGCAGTACTTC
TRBJ2-5 TRBV7-2 NA NA CASSLTGSFGETQYF TGTGCCAGCAGCTTAACAGGCTCCTTCGGGGAGACCCAGTACTTC
TRBJ2-5 TRBV20-1 few NA CSASMYQETQYF TGCAGTGCTAGTATGTACCAAGAGACCCAGTACTTC
TRBJ2-1 TRBV6-1 NA NA CASTWWGNEQFF TGTGCCAGCACTTGGTGGGGAAATGAGCAGTTCTTC
TRBJ2-7 TRBV4-2 few TRBD2 CASSYGRATFEQYF TGTGCCAGCAGCTACGGGAGGGCTACATTCGAGCAGTACTTC
TRBJ1-4 TRBV11-2 few NA CASKTRWGGEVPEKLFF TGTGCCAGCAAGACCAGATGGGGCGGGGAGGTCCCTGAAAAACTGTTTTTT
TRBJ2-5 TRBV6-2/TRBV6-3 many NA CASGGSETQYF TGTGCCAGCGGCGGGTCGGAGACCCAGTACTTC
TRBJ2-5 TRBV29-1 few NA CNLGETQYF TGCAACCTGGGGGAGACCCAGTACTTC
TRBJ2-1 TRBV5-1 few TRBD1 CASSFGTVLNEQFF TGCGCCAGCAGCTTCGGGACAGTACTTAATGAGCAGTTCTTC
TRBJ2-5 TRBV29-1 many NA CSFGPTWETQYF TGCAGCTTCGGACCCACATGGGAGACCCAGTACTTC
TRBJ1-6 TRBV2 NA TRBD1 CASCKTGGQGNSPLHF TGTGCCAGCTGTAAGACGGGGGGACAGGGTAATTCACCCCTCCACTTT
TRBJ2-2 TRBV4-3 few TRBD1 CASSPGTGVTGELFF TGCGCCAGCAGCCCCGGGACAGGGGTTACCGGGGAGCTGTTTTTT
TRBJ1-2 TRBV24-1 NA NA CATSDSTAGPGYTF TGTGCCACCAGTGATTCTACGGCAGGACCCGGCTACACCTTC
TRBJ2-1 TRBV20-1 NA TRBD1 CSAIGGTGGNEQFF TGCAGTGCTATAGGAGGGACAGGCGGCAATGAGCAGTTCTTC
TRBJ1-1 TRBV7-9 NA TRBD1 CATRTGLNTEAFF TGTGCCACACGGACAGGTTTGAACACTGAAGCTTTCTTT
TRBJ2-7 TRBV29-1 few NA CSVAQGCEQYF TGCAGCGTTGCTCAGGGATGCGAGCAGTACTTC
TRBJ1-4 TRBV29-1 NA NA CSVIWEGKLFF TGCAGCGTCATTTGGGAGGGAAAACTGTTTTTT
TRBJ1-2 TRBV29-1 NA TRBD1 CSVEEGTGPLYGYTF TGCAGCGTTGAAGAGGGGACAGGGCCACTTTATGGCTACACCTTC
TRBJ2-1 TRBV29-1 NA NA CSVDGGVEQFF TGCAGCGTGGACGGAGGGGTTGAGCAGTTCTTC
TRBJ1-2 TRBV18 few NA CASSPLEEGATYGYTF TGTGCCAGCTCACCACTCGAAGAGGGTGCGACCTATGGCTACACCTTC
TRBJ1-2 TRBV12-5 once NA CASGQGHYYGYTF TGTGCTAGTGGACAGGGACATTACTATGGCTACACCTTC